The 27 T cell receptor beta chains below were found in one sample sequenced in a study of T cell repertoires in cytomegalovirus infection. MiXCR, run by TCRdb on the reads, gives a single entry per CDR3 protein. The data contain a few hundred thousand distinct CDR3 sequences, over 7.5% of them seen just once; the ten biggest clones take up roughly 4.5%. The sequenced sample consisted of PBMCs. The receptors come from a human donor in good health (CMV status not recorded). Some clones in this sample may be carry-over from other donors' samples.

This clonotype was counted between two and nine times. The chain couples TRBV28 to TRBJ2-7; TRBD1 is a possible D gene (5 bases). CDR1 and CDR2 (germline): MDHEN, SYDVKM. CDR3 length equals 14 residues. V gave up 8 bases and J gave up 7 bases, with 21 bases separating them. The CDR3 region is CASWRTGAPREQYF. The CDR3 nucleotides read TGTGCCAGCTGGAGAACAGGAGCCCCGAGGGAGCAGTACTTC.

This clonotype was observed many times. The chain links TRBV12-3 or TRBV12-4 to TRBJ2-5; TRBD2 aligns across 15 bases. With 6 bases clipped from V and 2 bases from J, the junction kept 10 bases outside the gene matches. The CDR3 runs 18 residues. Here the CDR3 reads CASSQWTSGGARQETQYF. In nucleotides, the CDR3 is TGTGCCAGCAGCCAATGGACTAGCGGGGGGGCGAGACAAGAGACCCAGTACTTC.

This clonotype came up many times. The chain employs TRBV7-2 and TRBJ2-1, with 11 bases identical to TRBD2. CDR3 size: 17 residues. Germline V CDR1 and CDR2: SGHTA, FQGNSA. Germline trimming cut 5 bases from V and 0 bases from J; bases unmatched to any gene: 6. CDR3 in DNA: TGTGCCAGCAGCCACACTAGCGGGAGTGGCTCCTACAATGAGCAGTTCTTC. It translates to CASSHTSGSGSYNEQFF.

Ten or more counts support this clonotype. J is TRBJ2-1 and V is TRBV12-3 or TRBV12-4; D possibly corresponds to TRBD2 (5 bases). V lost 5 bases, J lost 6 bases, and 20 bases lay in between. The CDR3 is made up of 16 amino acids. CDR3 in DNA: TGTGCCAGCAGTGGGCAAGGTCGGGGTCGGGGCAATGAGCAGTTCTTC. It yields the protein CASSGQGRGRGNEQFF.

Only a few counts were recorded for this clonotype. V and J are TRBV7-8 and TRBJ1-1; 7 bases are a match to TRBD1. V gave up 5 bases and J gave up 0 bases; unmatched junction bases: 6. Germline-derived CDR1 and CDR2 are SGHVS and FQNEAQ. The CDR3 spans 15 residues. CDR3 sequence (DNA): TGTGCCAGCAGCGCCCGGACAGGCGTGAACACTGAAGCTTTCTTT. Translated, it gives CASSARTGVNTEAFF.

This clonotype was picked up many times. The CDR3 protein is CASSPDRGLAYEQYF. The DNA of the CDR3 is TGTGCCAGCAGCCCTGACAGGGGGCTCGCCTACGAGCAGTACTTC. V is TRBV5-6 and J is TRBJ2-7; 10 nucleotides match TRBD1. The CDR3 is 15 amino acids. The V gene end was trimmed by 4 bases and the J gene end by 2 bases; junction bases not matched to a gene: 6. Germline loops: CDR1 SGHDT, CDR2 YYEEEE. The full variable domain, in which reference TRBV5-6 and TRBJ2-7 provide the parts outside the CDR3, is DAGVTQSPTHLIKTRGQQVTLRCSPKSGHDTVSWYQQALGQGPQFIFQYYEEEERQRGNFPDRFSGHQFPNYSSELNVNALLLGDSALYLCASSPDRGLAYEQYFGPGTRLTVT.

The CDR3 here is CASSYSPGRGETQYF. CDR3 DNA sequence: TGTGCCAGCAGTTATAGCCCGGGCAGGGGAGAGACCCAGTACTTC. The V call is TRBV6-2 or TRBV6-3, the J call TRBJ2-5, with D tentatively TRBD1 (6 bases). The germline gives CDR1 MNHEY, CDR2 SVGEGT. CDR3 length equals 15 residues. The V end lost 3 bases, the J end lost 4 bases, and 15 bases lay between the germline ends.

Only a few counts were recorded for this clonotype. V and J are TRBV20-1 and TRBJ1-2; D may be TRBD1 (5 bases). With 1 base removed from V and 8 bases from J, the gap between germline ends came to 11 bases. The germline gives CDR1 DFQATT, CDR2 SNEGSKA (reference sequence). The CDR3 has 12 residues. For the CDR3, the DNA is TGCAGTGCTAGAGCGGGGTGGGGGGGCTACACCTTC. This translates into CSARAGWGGYTF.

This clonotype was found many times. One junction end disagrees with the germline gene, perhaps due to a read error. This chain connects TRBV15 to TRBJ2-1, with TRBD2 matching 10 bases. Germline lookup yields CDR1 LNHNV and CDR2 YYDKDF (reference sequence). This CDR3 has 15 residues. The CDR3 loop is CASSRGLAVYNEQFF. The DNA for the CDR3 is TGTGCCAGCAGCAGAGGACTAGCGGTCTACAATGAGCAGTTCTTC.

This clonotype came up many times. The chain couples TRBV5-4 to TRBJ2-1, with TRBD2 identical over 8 bases. Per germline, CDR1 SGHNT and CDR2 YYREEE (reference sequence). The CDR3 is made up of 15 amino acids. J gave up 9 bases and V 0 bases, and 8 bases lay outside the gene matches. The CDR3 spells CASSLVRGGLGEQFF. For the CDR3, the DNA is TGTGCCAGCAGCTTGGTACGGGGGGGTCTTGGTGAGCAGTTCTTC.

This clonotype has a count of ten or more. This chain links TRBV7-3 with TRBJ2-3; D is ambiguous. CDR1 SGHTA and CDR2 FQGTGA come from the germline V gene. The V end was cut by 1 base, the J end by 10 bases, with 12 bases between. The CDR3 is 13 amino acids. The DNA for the CDR3 is TGTGCCAGCAGCTTAAGTTGGGATGGTGCGCAGTATTTT. Translating it yields CASSLSWDGAQYF.

This clonotype was counted ten times or more. The chain joins TRBV19 to TRBJ2-1; no firm D call. Deletions cut 3 bases from V and 10 bases from J, with 19 bases between. Germline assignment: CDR1 LNHDA and CDR2 SQIVND (reference sequence). CDR3 length equals 15 residues. The CDR3 nucleotides are TGTGCCAGTAGTATGGCACCTTCTAGAGTACGCGAGCAGTTCTTC. It specifies CASSMAPSRVREQFF.

This clonotype was recorded many times. This rearrangement joins TRBV6-1 to TRBJ2-3; D remains unclear. CDR1 and CDR2 (germline): MNHNS, SASEGT. The CDR3 runs 15 residues. Trimming stripped 6 bases from V and 2 bases from J, with 15 bases between. The CDR3 sequence is CASRDDRRNTDTQYF. As DNA, the CDR3 is TGTGCCAGCAGGGATGACCGCCGAAACACAGATACGCAGTATTTT.

Many counts were recorded for this clonotype. The rearrangement links TRBV19 to TRBJ2-6; D perhaps matches TRBD2 (6 bases). With 4 bases removed from V and 0 bases from J, the gap between germline ends came to 16 bases. The CDR3 runs to 18 residues. Germline V gene sequence: CDR1 LNHDA, CDR2 SQIVND (reference sequence). The CDR3 sequence: CASSTPGRFRSGANVLTF. The CDR3 coding sequence is TGTGCCAGTAGTACCCCGGGGAGGTTCCGCTCTGGGGCCAACGTCCTGACTTTC.

This chain links TRBV2 with TRBJ1-1; weak D call: TRBD1 (6 bases). CDR1 is SNHLY, CDR2 FYNNEI, per germline. This CDR3 region has 14 residues. Trimming left V 3 bases short and J 4 bases short, with 12 bases between. This CDR3 reads CASSDNRVPTEAFF. The CDR3 DNA reads TGTGCCAGCAGTGATAACAGGGTCCCCACTGAAGCTTTCTTT.

This clonotype was found a few times. The chain uses TRBV6-8 and TRBJ2-1; D remains unclear. Looked up from germline, CDR1 is MNHGY and CDR2 is SAAAGT. The CDR3 consists of 16 residues. The V gene lost 2 bases and the J gene lost 0 bases, with 11 bases spanning the gap. Written as DNA, the CDR3 is TGTGCCAGCAGTTACGGACGGTTAAGCTCCTACAATGAGCAGTTCTTC. Its protein is CASSYGRLSSYNEQFF.

The table lists this clonotype with a few counts. This rearrangement joins TRBV20-1 to TRBJ1-3; D might be TRBD1 (5 bases). The CDR3 loop spans 15 amino acids. Germline CDR1 reads DFQATT; CDR2 reads SNEGSKA (reference sequence). V lost 5 bases, J lost 4 bases, and 18 bases lay in between. In DNA, the CDR3 is TGCAGTGCTCCCACCGGGCAGGGCGGCGGAAACACCATATATTTT. It specifies CSAPTGQGGGNTIYF.

This clonotype came up many times. The chain joins TRBV7-2 to TRBJ1-3; 7 nucleotides agree with TRBD1. Unmatched junction bases numbered 10, after V lost 5 bases and J lost 0 bases. Per the germline V gene, CDR1 is SGHTA and CDR2 is FQGNSA. The CDR3 consists of 17 residues. The CDR3 here is CASSPRGQSDSGNTIYF. DNA of the CDR3: TGTGCCAGCAGCCCAAGGGGACAGTCCGACTCTGGAAACACCATATATTTT.

This clonotype appeared many times. The CDR3 region has the DNA TGCAGTGCTGGGGACAGCCCAGACAGGGGCTACACCTTC. Translating gives CSAGDSPDRGYTF. This sequence joins TRBV20-1 and TRBJ1-2; 7 positions match TRBD1. V was clipped by 5 bases and J by 8 bases; unmatched bases: 11. Per germline, CDR1 DFQATT and CDR2 SNEGSKA (reference sequence). The CDR3 is made up of 13 amino acids.

This clonotype was counted between two and nine times. The chain has TRBV13 and TRBJ2-2; TRBD1 agrees at 7 bases. The CDR3 is made up of 14 amino acids. With 4 bases clipped from V and 7 bases from J, the junction kept 6 bases outside the gene matches. The germline gives CDR1 PRHDT, CDR2 FYEKMQ (reference sequence). CDR3 loop: CASSSTGNGGELFF. The CDR3 DNA follows: TGTGCCAGCAGCTCGACAGGGAACGGCGGGGAGCTGTTTTTT.

V is TRBV12-3 or TRBV12-4 and J is TRBJ2-7; D gene uncertain. V was trimmed by 0 bases and J by 7 bases, leaving 10 bases between them. CDR3 length equals 13 residues. The CDR3 nucleotides are TGTGCCAGCAGTTTAGCGCTGACCCAGGAGCAGTACTTC. It codes for CASSLALTQEQYF.

This clonotype was detected ten times or more. V gene TRBV10-3 combines with J gene TRBJ1-1; no firm D call. V was pared by 1 base and J by 1 base, with 7 bases between. CDR3 size: 14 residues. Germline V gene lookup returns CDR1 ENHRY and CDR2 SYGVKD. In nucleotides, the CDR3 is TGTGCCATCAGTGAGTACCAGCCGAACACTGAAGCTTTCTTT. The encoded protein is CAISEYQPNTEAFF.

The chain couples TRBV6-2 or TRBV6-3 to TRBJ1-5; 8 positions agree with TRBD1. CDR3 length: 13 amino acids. With 10 bases clipped from V and 5 bases from J, the junction kept 7 bases outside the gene matches. Germline CDR1 reads MNHEY; CDR2 reads SVGEGT. The CDR3 DNA sequence: TGTGCCACCGTCGACAGGGGTGATCAGCCCCAGCATTTT. This encodes CATVDRGDQPQHF.

This clonotype was detected many times. The chain has TRBV6-6 and TRBJ1-3; 10 bases map to TRBD1. The CDR3 is 15 residues long. Germline assignment: CDR1 MNHNY and CDR2 SVGAGI (reference sequence). Germline trimming cut 6 bases from V and 1 base from J; bases unmatched to any gene: 3. The CDR3 coding sequence is TGTGCCAGCAGCCCGGACAGGGGGTCTGGAAACACCATATATTTT. This encodes CASSPDRGSGNTIYF.

The chain's CDR3 is CASSESRDRGRSPLHF. The DNA of the CDR3 is TGTGCCAGCAGCGAGTCCCGGGACAGGGGGCGGTCACCCCTCCACTTT. The rearrangement joins TRBV9 to TRBJ1-6; 12 bases are shared with TRBD1. The trim removed 3 bases at V and 10 bases at J, leaving 8 bases unmatched. Looked up from germline, CDR1 is SGDLS and CDR2 is YYNGEE. This CDR3 spans 16 amino acids.

This clonotype has at least ten counts. This chain joins TRBV7-2 and TRBJ1-5, with TRBD1 as a possible D gene (6 bases). Germline V gene sequence: CDR1 SGHTA, CDR2 FQGNSA. With 8 bases removed from V and 3 bases from J, the gap between germline ends came to 11 bases. The CDR3 sequence is 13 residues long. CDR3 nucleotide sequence: TGTGCCAGCCAGGGGTATACCAATCAGCCCCAGCATTTT. Translation: CASQGYTNQPQHF.

This chain connects TRBV28 to TRBJ2-5; 14 nucleotides align to TRBD2. This CDR3 comprises 19 residues. Germline V gene sequence: CDR1 MDHEN, CDR2 SYDVKM. After removal of 1 base from V and 1 base from J, the junction contained 8 bases not matched to a gene. DNA of the CDR3: TGTGCCAGCAGTTTATTAACACGGACTAGCGGGAGGCCCCAAGAGACCCAGTACTTC. Protein: CASSLLTRTSGRPQETQYF.